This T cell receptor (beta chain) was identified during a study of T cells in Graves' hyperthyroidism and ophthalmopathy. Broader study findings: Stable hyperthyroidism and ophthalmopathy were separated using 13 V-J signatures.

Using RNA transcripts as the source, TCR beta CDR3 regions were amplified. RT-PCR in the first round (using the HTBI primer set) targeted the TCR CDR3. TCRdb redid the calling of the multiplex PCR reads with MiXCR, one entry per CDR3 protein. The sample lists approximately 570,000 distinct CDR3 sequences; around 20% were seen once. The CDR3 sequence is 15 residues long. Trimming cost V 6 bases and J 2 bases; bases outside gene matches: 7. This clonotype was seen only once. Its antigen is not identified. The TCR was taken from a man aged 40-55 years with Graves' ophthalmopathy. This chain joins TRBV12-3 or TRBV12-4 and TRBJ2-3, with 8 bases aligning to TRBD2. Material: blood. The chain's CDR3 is CASSPLSGITDTQYF. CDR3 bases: TGTGCCAGCAGCCCCCTTAGCGGGATCACAGATACGCAGTATTTT.